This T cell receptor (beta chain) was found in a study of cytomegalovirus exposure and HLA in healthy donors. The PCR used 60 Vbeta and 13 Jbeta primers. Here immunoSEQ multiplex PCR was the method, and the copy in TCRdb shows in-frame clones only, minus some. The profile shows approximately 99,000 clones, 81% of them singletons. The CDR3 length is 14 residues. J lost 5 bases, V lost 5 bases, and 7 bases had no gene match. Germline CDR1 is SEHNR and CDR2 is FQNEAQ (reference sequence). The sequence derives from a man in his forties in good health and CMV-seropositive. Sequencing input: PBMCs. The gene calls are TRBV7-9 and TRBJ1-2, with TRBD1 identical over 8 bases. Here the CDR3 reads CASSARTGGYGYTF. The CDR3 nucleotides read TGTGCCAGCAGCGCCCGTACAGGGGGTTATGGCTACACCTTC.